The 11 T cell receptor beta chains presented below share a single source sample, sequenced in a study of T cell changes during pregnancy in multiple sclerosis. TCRdb's table, derived via immunoSEQ multiplex PCR, lists solely in-frame clones and lacks some. In the table there are under 110,000 clones, 91% of which are singletons. The source was peripheral blood, collected before pregnancy. These receptors were taken from a female donor with multiple sclerosis, enrolled in a pregnancy study.

The J gene is TRBJ1-1, the V gene TRBV5-4; the D is unclear. Trimming took off 3 bases at V and 0 bases at J, with 12 bases between the two ends. Looked up from germline, CDR1 is SGHNT and CDR2 is YYREEE (reference sequence). This CDR3 is 15 amino acids long. This chain's CDR3 is CASSSVGRVNTEAFF. In DNA, the CDR3 is TGTGCCAGCAGCTCGGTCGGGCGGGTGAACACTGAAGCTTTCTTT. Drawing the rest from reference TRBV5-4 and TRBJ1-1, the complete variable domain is ETGVTQSPTHLIKTRGQQVTLRCSSQSGHNTVSWYQQALGQGPQFIFQYYREEENGRGNFPPRFSGLQFPNYSSELNVNALELDDSALYLCASSSVGRVNTEAFFGQGTRLTVV.

This chain uses TRBV19 with TRBJ2-7, with D tentatively TRBD2 (6 bases). CDR1 is LNHDA and CDR2 is SQIVND in the germline V gene (reference sequence). V was clipped by 3 bases and J by 1 base, with 10 bases between them. CDR3 length: 14 amino acids. This CDR3 is CASSIRGESYEQYF. In DNA, the CDR3 is TGTGCCAGTAGTATCCGCGGGGAGTCCTACGAGCAGTACTTC. The entire variable domain, with the rest obtained from reference TRBV19 and TRBJ2-7, is as follows: DGGITQSPKYLFRKEGQNVTLSCEQNLNHDAMYWYRQDPGQGLRLIYYSQIVNDFQKGDIAEGYSVSREKKESFPLTVTSAQKNPTAFYLCASSIRGESYEQYFGPGTRLTVT.

The rearrangement uses TRBV7-2 and TRBJ1-4; 8 nucleotides match TRBD1. The CDR3 has 13 amino acids. Germline loops: CDR1 SGHTA, CDR2 FQGNSA. CDR3 protein: CASRGQTNEKLFF. The CDR3 DNA is TGTGCATCCAGGGGGCAGACTAATGAAAAACTGTTTTTT.

The chain links TRBV5-1 to TRBJ2-3; weak D call: TRBD2 (6 bases). V was shortened by 3 bases and J by 3 bases, with 14 bases between the two germline ends. CDR3 size: 15 residues. Germline CDR1 and CDR2: SGHRS and YFSETQ. The CDR3 protein is CASSSSGLETDTQYF. CDR3 nucleotides: TGCGCCAGCAGCTCCTCGGGACTCGAAACAGATACGCAGTATTTT.

The chain couples TRBV20-1 to TRBJ2-7; 7 nucleotides line up with TRBD2. Germline V gene data show CDR1 as DFQATT and CDR2 as SNEGSKA (reference sequence). The CDR3 loop spans 11 amino acids. Germline trimming cut 5 bases from V and 6 bases from J; bases unmatched to any gene: 4. This chain's CDR3 is CSAPWEGEQYF. Here the CDR3 DNA reads TGCAGTGCTCCCTGGGAGGGCGAGCAGTACTTC.

This clone occurred once. The chain has TRBV27 and TRBJ1-5; D is ambiguous. The CDR3 is 14 residues long. V gave up 6 bases and J gave up 0 bases, with 9 bases separating them. Looked up from germline, CDR1 is MNHEY and CDR2 is SMNVEV (reference sequence). CDR3 sequence: CASSLLGSNQPQHF. Written as DNA, the CDR3 is TGTGCCAGCAGCTTGCTAGGTAGCAATCAGCCCCAGCATTTT.

The V and J genes are TRBV19 and TRBJ2-3; 11 bases fit TRBD2. Germline-derived CDR1 and CDR2 are LNHDA and SQIVND (reference sequence). Unmatched junction bases numbered 0, after V lost 6 bases and J lost 1 base. The CDR3 is made up of 14 amino acids. The CDR3 region is CASRTSGGTDTQYF. The CDR3 bases are TGTGCCAGTAGGACTAGCGGGGGCACAGATACGCAGTATTTT.

The chain couples TRBV6-5 to TRBJ2-1; possibly TRBD2 for D (5 bases). Germline-derived CDR1 and CDR2 are MNHEY and SVGAGI. V lost 1 base, J lost 7 bases, and 14 bases lay in between. The CDR3 length is 15 residues. The CDR3 region has the DNA TGTGCCAGCAGTTACTTACCCCAGCGGATGAATGAGCAGTTCTTC. Amino acids: CASSYLPQRMNEQFF.

The chain uses TRBV7-2 and TRBJ2-2, with D hard to call. Germline-derived CDR1 and CDR2 are SGHTA and FQGNSA. CDR3 length equals 15 residues. Trimming removed 3 bases from V and 8 bases from J, with 16 bases in between. The DNA of the CDR3 is TGTGCCAGCAGCTTTACTGCAGGTTTATTTGGGGAGCTGTTTTTT. It yields the protein CASSFTAGLFGELFF.

The J gene is TRBJ2-3, the V gene TRBV6-4; a weak D match, TRBD1 (5 bases). This CDR3 has 14 amino acids. Deletions cut 4 bases from V and 4 bases from J, with 12 bases between. Germline-derived CDR1 and CDR2 are MRHNA and SNTAGT. CDR3 in DNA: TGTGCCAGCAGTGGAGGCAGGGCCGCAGATACGCAGTATTTT. It encodes CASSGGRAADTQYF.

The rearrangement joins TRBV5-4 to TRBJ2-7; 7 bases agree with TRBD2. Germline CDR1 SGHNT, CDR2 YYREEE (reference sequence). Trimming at V came to 4 bases and at J to 3 bases, leaving 13 bases not matched to a gene. The CDR3 is 16 amino acids. As DNA, the CDR3 is TGTGCCAGCAGCCAAGCCGTGGGAGCGGGAAACTACGAGCAGTACTTC. Protein sequence: CASSQAVGAGNYEQYF.